This T cell receptor (beta chain) derives from a study of cytomegalovirus exposure and HLA in healthy donors. Study details: A data release that came early held approximately 85 million unique TCRs from HLA-typed donors.

A multiplex PCR was run with 60 Vbeta primers and 13 Jbeta primers. TCRdb's table, derived via immunoSEQ multiplex PCR, lists solely in-frame clones and lacks some. Its listing shows approximately 130,000 clones. As to this clone: Its antigen remains unknown.

General observations from the study: Productive rates of about 87% or about 30% were seen for most TCR beta V segments in an earlier analysis.

Germline V lookup: CDR1 MNHEY, CDR2 SMNVEV (reference sequence). The CDR3 spans 19 residues. Trimming removed 3 bases from V and 2 bases from J; junction bases left unmatched: 16. This receptor was obtained from a woman aged 55 to 70 in good health and CMV-seronegative. The sequenced sample was PBMCs. V gene TRBV27 combines with J gene TRBJ2-3; 8 positions agree with TRBD2. The CDR3 DNA reads TGTGCCAGCAGTTTGTACGGTCACTCCGGGACTAGGCCCACAGATACGCAGTATTTT. It is translated as CASSLYGHSGTRPTDTQYF.